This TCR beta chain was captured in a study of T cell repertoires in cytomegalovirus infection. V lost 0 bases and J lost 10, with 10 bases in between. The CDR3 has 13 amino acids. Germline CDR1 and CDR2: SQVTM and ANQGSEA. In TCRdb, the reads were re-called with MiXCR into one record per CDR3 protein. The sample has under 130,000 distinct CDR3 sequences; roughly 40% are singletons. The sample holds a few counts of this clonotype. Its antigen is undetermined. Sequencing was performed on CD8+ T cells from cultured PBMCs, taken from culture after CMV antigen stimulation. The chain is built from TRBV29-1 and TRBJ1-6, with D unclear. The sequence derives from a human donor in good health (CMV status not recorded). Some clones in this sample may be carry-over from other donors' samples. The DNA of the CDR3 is TGCAGCGTTGAAGATTCTCGGGGATCACCCCTCCACTTT. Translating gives CSVEDSRGSPLHF.